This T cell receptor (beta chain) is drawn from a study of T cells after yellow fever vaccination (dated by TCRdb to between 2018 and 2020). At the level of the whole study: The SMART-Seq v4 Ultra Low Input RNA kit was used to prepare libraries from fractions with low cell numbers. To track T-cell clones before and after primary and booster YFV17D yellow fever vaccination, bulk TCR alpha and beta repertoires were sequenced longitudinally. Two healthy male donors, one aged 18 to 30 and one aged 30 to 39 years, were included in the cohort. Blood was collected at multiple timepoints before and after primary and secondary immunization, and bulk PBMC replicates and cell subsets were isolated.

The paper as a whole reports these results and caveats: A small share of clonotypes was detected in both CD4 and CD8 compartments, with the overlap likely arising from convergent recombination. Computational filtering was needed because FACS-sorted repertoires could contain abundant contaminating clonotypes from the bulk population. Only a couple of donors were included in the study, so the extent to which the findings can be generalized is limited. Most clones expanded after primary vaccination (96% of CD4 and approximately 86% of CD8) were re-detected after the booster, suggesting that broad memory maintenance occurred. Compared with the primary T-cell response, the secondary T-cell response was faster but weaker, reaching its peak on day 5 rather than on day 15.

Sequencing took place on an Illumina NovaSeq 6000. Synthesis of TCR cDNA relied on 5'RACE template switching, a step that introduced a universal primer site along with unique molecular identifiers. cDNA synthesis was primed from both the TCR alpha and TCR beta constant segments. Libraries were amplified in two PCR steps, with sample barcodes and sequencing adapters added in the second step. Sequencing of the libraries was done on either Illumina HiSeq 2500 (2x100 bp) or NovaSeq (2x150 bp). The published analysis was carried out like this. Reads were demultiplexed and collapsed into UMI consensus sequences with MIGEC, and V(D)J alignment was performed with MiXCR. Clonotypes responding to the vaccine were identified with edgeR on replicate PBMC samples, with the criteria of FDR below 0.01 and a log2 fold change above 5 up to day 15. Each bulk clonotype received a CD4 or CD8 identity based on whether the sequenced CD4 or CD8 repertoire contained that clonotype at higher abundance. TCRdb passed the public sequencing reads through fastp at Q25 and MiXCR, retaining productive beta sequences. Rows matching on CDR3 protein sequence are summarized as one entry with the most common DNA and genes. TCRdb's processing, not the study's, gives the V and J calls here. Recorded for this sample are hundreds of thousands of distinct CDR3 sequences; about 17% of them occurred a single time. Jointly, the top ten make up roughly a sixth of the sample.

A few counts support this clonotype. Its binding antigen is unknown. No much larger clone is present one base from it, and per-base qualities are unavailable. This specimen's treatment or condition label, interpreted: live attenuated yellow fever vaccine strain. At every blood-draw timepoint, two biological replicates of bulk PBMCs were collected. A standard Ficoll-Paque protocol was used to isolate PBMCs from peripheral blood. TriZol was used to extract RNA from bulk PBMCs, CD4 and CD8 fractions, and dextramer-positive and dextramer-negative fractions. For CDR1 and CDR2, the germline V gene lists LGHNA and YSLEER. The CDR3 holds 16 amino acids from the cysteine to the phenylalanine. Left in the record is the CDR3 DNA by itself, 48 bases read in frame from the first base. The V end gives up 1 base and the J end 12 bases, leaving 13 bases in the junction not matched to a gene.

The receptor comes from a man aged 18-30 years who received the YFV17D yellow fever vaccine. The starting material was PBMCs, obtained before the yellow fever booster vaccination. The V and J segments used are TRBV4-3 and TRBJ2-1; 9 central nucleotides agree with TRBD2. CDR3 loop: CASSQGELPGLAGQFF. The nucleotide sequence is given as TGCGCCAGCAGCCAAGGGGAACTACCGGGACTAGCAGGGCAGTTCTTC.